This T cell receptor beta chain is from a study of shared clonotypes between healthy human individuals. DNA at about 210 ng, 25,000 to 35,000 T cell genomes, went into sorted-subset replicate PCRs. Produced via immunoSEQ multiplex PCR; TCRdb's table is partial and in-frame only. This table has some 2,000,000 clones, around 95% appearing once. The germline V gene has CDR1 SGHTA and CDR2 FQGNSA. V lost 6 bases to trimming and J lost 4 bases, with 12 bases between them. CDR3 length: 13 amino acids. The sequence was collected from a man in his late teens or twenties in good health. The chain employs TRBV7-2 and TRBJ1-2; D is possibly TRBD1 (6 bases). The sequenced sample consisted of naive CD4+ T cells sorted from blood. Stated subset: CD45RA+ positively selected. The CDR3 spells CASSPRGTYGYTF. In DNA, the CDR3 is TGTGCCAGCAGTCCTAGGGGGACCTATGGCTACACCTTC.